The clone carrying this T cell receptor beta chain showed up just once. Its matching antigen is unknown. Profiling relied on immunoSEQ multiplex PCR, and the TCRdb table lists in-frame clones only, not all of them. The sample consists of about 19,000 clones, over 70% of them appearing once. From germline, CDR1 is SEHNR and CDR2 FQNEAQ (reference sequence). The CDR3 is made up of 13 amino acids. This sample was taken from a study of OX40 agonist ivuxolimab in advanced cancers. Study-wide context: Hepatocellular carcinoma, melanoma, renal cell or head and neck cancer affected the dose-escalation patients.

Overall study findings and caveats: At 0.1 to 3.0 mg/kg and by week 6, clonal expansion occurred in CD4+ and CD8+ blood T cells. Part of the nonresponder group also had normalized T-cell clonal expansion that was low. There were, on average, more expanded clones in CD8+ T cells than in CD4+.

The receptor comes from an adult with an advanced solid tumor such as melanoma, head and neck, liver or kidney cancer. This rearrangement joins TRBV7-9 to TRBJ2-5; 9 bases agree with TRBD2. Matching the DNA end better, TRBJ2-7 makes the J call doubtful. The specimen was CD4+ or CD8+ T cells sorted from blood, collected in a trial of the OX40 agonist ivuxolimab. Written as DNA, the CDR3 is TGTGCCAGCAGCTTTAGCGGGAGTTACGAGCAGTACTTC. This sequence encodes CASSFSGSYEQYF.